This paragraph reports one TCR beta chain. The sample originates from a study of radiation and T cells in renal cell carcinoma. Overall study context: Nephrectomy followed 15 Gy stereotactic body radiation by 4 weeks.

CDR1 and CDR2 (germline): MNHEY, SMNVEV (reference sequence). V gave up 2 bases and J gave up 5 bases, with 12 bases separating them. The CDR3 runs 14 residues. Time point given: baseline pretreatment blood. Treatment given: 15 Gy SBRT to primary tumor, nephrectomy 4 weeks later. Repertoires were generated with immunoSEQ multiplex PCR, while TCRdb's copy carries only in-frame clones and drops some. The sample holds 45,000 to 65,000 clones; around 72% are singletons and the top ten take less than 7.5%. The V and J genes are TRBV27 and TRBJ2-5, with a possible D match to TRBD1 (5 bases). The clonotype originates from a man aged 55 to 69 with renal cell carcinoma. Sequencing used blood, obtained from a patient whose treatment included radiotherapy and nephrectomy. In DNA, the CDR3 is TGTGCCAGCAGTTTAAGCAGGGTCGTTGAGACCCAGTACTTC. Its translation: CASSLSRVVETQYF.